This passage covers 32 T cell receptor beta chains from one sample sequenced in a study of blood T cells in healthy people across ages. The authors ran a second PCR of 7 to 11 cycles using a sample-barcoded 5' primer and a J-beta primer mix. TCRdb ran MiXCR on the 5' RACE reads and lists one entry per CDR3 protein. The sample records hundreds of thousands of distinct CDR3 sequences, 21% being singletons. Sequencing used blood. These receptors originate from a man aged 65 to 85 in good health.

This clonotype was seen more than once but under ten times. This chain connects TRBV2 to TRBJ2-7; TRBD2 matches at 7 bases. The germline gives CDR1 SNHLY, CDR2 FYNNEI. The CDR3 extends over 15 amino acids. The V segment lost 2 bases and the J segment 6 bases; nucleotides outside the gene matches: 10. In DNA, the CDR3 is TGTGCCAGCAGTGAAAGGGGACTACGTGTCAGCGAGCAGTACTTC. Translating gives CASSERGLRVSEQYF.

V usage is TRBV5-1 and J usage is TRBJ2-7, with TRBD2 matching over 10 bases. Germline V CDR1 and CDR2: SGHRS, YFSETQ. This CDR3 comprises 17 residues. V was pared by 0 bases and J by 12 bases, with 18 bases of the junction left unmatched. CDR3 region: CASSLGLAGDHLETRYF. CDR3 bases: TGCGCCAGCAGCTTGGGTCTAGCGGGAGATCATTTGGAGACCCGGTACTTC.

The V and J genes are TRBV10-3 and TRBJ2-7; 12 positions match TRBD2. Germline V lookup: CDR1 ENHRY, CDR2 SYGVKD. The junction had 2 bases not matched to a gene; V was cut back by 2 bases and J by 3 bases. CDR3 length: 15 residues. CDR3 sequence reads: CAISEGLAGNYEQYF. Written as DNA, the CDR3 is TGTGCCATCAGTGAGGGACTAGCGGGGAACTACGAGCAGTACTTC.

The table lists this clonotype with many counts. The chain has TRBV6-5 and TRBJ1-2; 9 bases line up with TRBD1. This CDR3 has 14 residues. Per germline, CDR1 MNHEY and CDR2 SVGAGI. J gave up 8 bases and V 0 bases, and 4 bases lay outside the gene matches. CDR3 protein: CASSYSTGGSGYTF. The CDR3 DNA reads as TGTGCCAGCAGTTACTCGACAGGGGGTTCAGGCTACACCTTC.

This chain uses TRBV20-1 with TRBJ1-6, with 8 bases lining up with TRBD1. Germline CDR1 DFQATT, CDR2 SNEGSKA (reference sequence). The CDR3 runs to 18 residues. The ends lost 0 bases at V and 1 base at J; junction bases unmatched: 8. The CDR3 loop is CSAREGKQGESYNSPLHF. Here the CDR3 DNA reads TGCAGTGCTAGAGAAGGAAAACAGGGGGAATCCTATAATTCACCCCTCCACTTT.

This chain connects TRBV28 to TRBJ2-7, with a weak D call TRBD1 (6 bases). Germline V gives CDR1 MDHEN, CDR2 SYDVKM. This CDR3 contains 15 residues. Trimming shortened V by 4 bases and J by 1 base, and 14 bases separated the two germline ends. The CDR3 DNA sequence: TGTGCCAGCAGTTCTACAGGGCGTTTTTCCTACGAGCAGTACTTC. Its protein product is CASSSTGRFSYEQYF.

The chain recombines TRBV14 with TRBJ2-1; TRBD2 aligns across 12 bases. Germline V lookup: CDR1 SGHDN, CDR2 FVKESK. J gave up 7 bases and V 5 bases, and 6 bases lay outside the gene matches. The CDR3 has 15 amino acids. CDR3 in amino acids: CASSATSGSENEQFF. Written as DNA, the CDR3 is TGTGCCAGCAGCGCGACTAGCGGGAGTGAGAATGAGCAGTTCTTC.

This clonotype was seen only a few times. The J gene is TRBJ2-7, the V gene TRBV12-5; 12 positions agree with TRBD2. Trimming took 6 bases from V and 3 from J; bases not matched to a gene: 9. The CDR3 is made up of 16 amino acids. The germline V gene has CDR1 LGHNT and CDR2 FRNRAP. In DNA form, the CDR3 reads TGTGCTAGTGGAACGACCGCGACTAGCGGGAGCTACGAGCAGTACTTC. The encoded protein is CASGTTATSGSYEQYF.

This clonotype was observed a few times. The chain carries TRBV13 and TRBJ2-1; D is possibly TRBD2 (5 bases). CDR1 is PRHDT and CDR2 is FYEKMQ in the germline V gene (reference sequence). Trimming left V 0 bases short and J 0 bases short, with 12 bases between. CDR3 length: 17 amino acids. The CDR3 DNA reads TGTGCCAGCAGCTTAGGGGGAGCGATTAGCTCCTACAATGAGCAGTTCTTC. Amino acid sequence: CASSLGGAISSYNEQFF.

J is TRBJ2-3 and V is TRBV7-3; 7 nucleotides match TRBD2. V shed 2 bases and J 6 bases; nucleotides not matched to a gene: 8. Germline CDR1 is SGHTA and CDR2 is FQGTGA. The CDR3 length is 15 residues. CDR3 protein: CASSLAGLVYDTQYF. CDR3 DNA sequence: TGTGCCAGCAGCTTAGCAGGACTAGTCTATGATACGCAGTATTTT.

This clonotype was detected a few times. This sequence joins TRBV5-1 and TRBJ1-3; D remains unclear. The germline gives CDR1 SGHRS, CDR2 YFSETQ. V lost 4 bases and J 0 bases, leaving 14 bases between the germline ends. The CDR3 runs to 16 residues. The CDR3 DNA follows: TGCGCCAGCAGCCCTCAGGCGGAGAGCTCTGGAAACACCATATATTTT. Its translation: CASSPQAESSGNTIYF.

This clonotype showed up just a few times. The chain joins TRBV24-1 to TRBJ2-4, with TRBD1 matching over 10 bases. The CDR3 length is 15 residues. V trimming: 4 bases; J trimming: 9 bases; junction bases outside the gene matches: 8. CDR1 and CDR2 (germline): KGHDR, SFDVKD. The chain's CDR3 is CATSEGGQGNGIQYF. Here the CDR3 DNA reads TGTGCCACCAGTGAAGGGGGACAGGGGAACGGCATTCAGTACTTC.

This clonotype was observed at least ten times. The rearrangement links TRBV10-3 to TRBJ2-2, with TRBD2 matching 8 bases. The trim removed 6 bases at V and 6 bases at J, leaving 9 bases unmatched. This CDR3 region has 15 residues. Germline-derived CDR1 and CDR2 are ENHRY and SYGVKD. The CDR3 sequence: CAISRAGVEAGELFF. The CDR3 DNA reads TGTGCCATCAGCCGAGCGGGAGTGGAGGCCGGGGAGCTGTTTTTT.

This chain links TRBV20-1 with TRBJ1-4; D uncertain. Germline lookup yields CDR1 DFQATT and CDR2 SNEGSKA (reference sequence). V dropped 3 bases and J dropped 2 bases, with 7 bases sitting between them. This CDR3 is built from 13 residues. In nucleotides, the CDR3 is TGCAGTGCTAGCTCACAGACTAATGAAAAACTGTTTTTT. This translates into CSASSQTNEKLFF.

This clonotype was seen repeatedly, ten times or more. This chain uses TRBV24-1 with TRBJ2-7; TRBD2 matches at 7 bases. The CDR3 extends over 13 amino acids. Germline CDR1 is KGHDR and CDR2 is SFDVKD. The V and J ends lost 4 bases and 7 bases, in that order; junction bases with no gene match: 6. As DNA, the CDR3 is TGTGCCACCAGTGAGTTCAAGGGAGGGGAGCAGTACTTC. This encodes CATSEFKGGEQYF.

The V call is TRBV6-1, the J call TRBJ2-7, with 8 bases that match TRBD2. J was trimmed by 6 bases and V by 2 bases; bases with no gene match: 9. There are 15 residues in the CDR3. Germline lookup yields CDR1 MNHNS and CDR2 SASEGT. The CDR3 spells CASSEYGGDLSEQYF. CDR3 nucleotide sequence: TGTGCCAGCAGTGAATACGGGGGGGACCTTTCCGAGCAGTACTTC.

This clonotype has more than one count but fewer than ten. The V and J genes are TRBV12-5 and TRBJ2-5, with D maybe TRBD2 (5 bases). The DNA end is more similar to TRBJ2-7, so the J call may be wrong. Germline V gives CDR1 LGHNT, CDR2 FRNRAP. This CDR3 contains 13 residues. The CDR3 nucleotides read TGTGCTAGTGGTTTGGGTACTAGCTACGAGCAGTACTTC. It specifies CASGLGTSYEQYF.

The chain recombines TRBV13 with TRBJ2-2; no firm D call. V was cut by 1 base and J by 5 bases, with 8 bases left in between. The CDR3 covers 14 residues. Germline V CDR1 and CDR2: PRHDT, FYEKMQ (reference sequence). CDR3 amino acids: CASSLEGITGELFF. CDR3 coding DNA: TGTGCCAGCAGCTTAGAGGGAATTACCGGGGAGCTGTTTTTT.

This clonotype was seen more than once but under ten times. This chain connects TRBV29-1 to TRBJ1-1; TRBD1 matches at 7 bases. CDR1 is SQVTM, CDR2 ANQGSEA, per germline. The CDR3 runs to 16 residues. The J segment lost 0 bases and the V segment lost 5 bases, leaving 12 bases of the junction unmatched. The CDR3, as DNA: TGCAGCGTTCTGGGCGGAAGCCAGGGGGTGAACACTGAAGCTTTCTTT. It specifies CSVLGGSQGVNTEAFF.

This clonotype has ten or more counts. V usage is TRBV29-1 and J usage is TRBJ2-3; perhaps TRBD2 as D (5 bases). The CDR3 is made up of 16 amino acids. CDR1 SQVTM and CDR2 ANQGSEA come from the germline V gene. Trimming removed 3 bases from V and 0 bases from J, with 16 bases in between. DNA for the CDR3: TGCAGCGTTGACATCGACGGGATTCCTAGCACAGATACGCAGTATTTT. Residues: CSVDIDGIPSTDTQYF.

At least ten counts were recorded for this clonotype. This chain joins TRBV28 and TRBJ1-2, with 8 bases that match TRBD1. Germline V gene data show CDR1 as MDHEN and CDR2 as SYDVKM. This CDR3 has 14 residues. V trimming: 6 bases; J trimming: 3 bases; junction bases outside the gene matches: 6. DNA of the CDR3: TGTGCCAGCAGGGGGGACAGGCGACACTATGGCTACACCTTC. Its protein product is CASRGDRRHYGYTF.

The rearrangement links TRBV5-1 to TRBJ1-1, with D perhaps matching TRBD1 (5 bases). The CDR3 totals 15 residues. In germline, CDR1 is SGHRS, CDR2 YFSETQ. With 3 bases removed from V and 1 base from J, the gap between germline ends came to 13 bases. CDR3 amino acids: CASSSDTGRNTEAFF. The CDR3 region has the DNA TGCGCCAGCAGCTCGGATACGGGGCGGAACACTGAAGCTTTCTTT.

The CDR3 nucleotides read TGTGCCAGCAGCTACCTAAAGGGGTTTGGCTACACCTTC. It yields the protein CASSYLKGFGYTF. V and J are TRBV11-2 and TRBJ1-2, with TRBD1 as a possible D gene (5 bases). The V end was cut by 4 bases, the J end by 7 bases, with 13 bases between. Per germline, CDR1 SGHAT and CDR2 FQNNGV. This CDR3 spans 13 amino acids.

The V call is TRBV11-2, the J call TRBJ2-1, with D possibly TRBD1 on 6 matching bases. There are 15 residues in the CDR3. V was shortened by 6 bases and J by 2 bases, with 14 bases between the two germline ends. Germline-derived CDR1 and CDR2 are SGHAT and FQNNGV. Here the CDR3 DNA reads TGTGCCAGCAGACAGGGTGGCGGAGCCTACAATGAGCAGTTCTTC. It encodes CASRQGGGAYNEQFF.

The chain has TRBV20-1 and TRBJ2-5; 7 bases align to TRBD2. V lost 8 bases to trimming and J lost 2 bases; unmatched junction nucleotides: 11. This CDR3 is built from 14 residues. Germline V gene data show CDR1 as DFQATT and CDR2 as SNEGSKA (reference sequence). CDR3 amino acids: CSSPGLPGQETQYF. For the CDR3, the DNA is TGCAGTTCCCCGGGACTACCCGGGCAAGAGACCCAGTACTTC.

J is TRBJ1-1 and V is TRBV12-3 or TRBV12-4, with D perhaps TRBD1 (5 bases). The V end was cut by 6 bases, the J end by 8 bases, with 13 bases between. This CDR3 is 12 amino acids long. CDR3 loop: CASRTPGAEAFF. CDR3 DNA sequence: TGTGCCAGCAGGACCCCTGGGGCAGAAGCTTTCTTT.

The V and J genes are TRBV28 and TRBJ1-5, with 7 bases that match TRBD1. V was pared by 1 base and J by 3 bases, with 3 bases of the junction left unmatched. The germline gives CDR1 MDHEN, CDR2 SYDVKM. The CDR3 extends over 15 amino acids. CDR3 DNA sequence: TGTGCCAGCAGTTTATCCGGGACAGTCAATCAGCCCCAGCATTTT. Amino acids: CASSLSGTVNQPQHF.

This clonotype was counted a few times. This chain connects TRBV28 to TRBJ1-4, with D unclear. CDR1 is MDHEN, CDR2 SYDVKM, per germline. V lost 6 bases, J lost 0 bases, and 11 bases lay in between. The CDR3 extends over 15 amino acids. The CDR3 is CASSLPVATNEKLFF. CDR3 DNA sequence: TGTGCCAGCAGCCTCCCCGTTGCAACTAATGAAAAACTGTTTTTT.

This clonotype was recorded at least ten times. The rearrangement uses TRBV21-1 and TRBJ1-1; the listed D gene, TRBD1, was not tested against the DNA. TRBV21-1 counts as a pseudogene. The CDR3 sequence is 12 residues long. In DNA form, the CDR3 reads TGTGCCCTAGACGAGGGGGGGACTGAAGCTTTCTTT. Translation gives CALDEGGTEAFF.

This clonotype was counted a few times. This chain joins TRBV6-4 and TRBJ2-5; D is ambiguous. Per the germline V gene, CDR1 is MRHNA and CDR2 is SNTAGT. The CDR3 has 13 residues. Trimming shortened V by 5 bases and J by 4 bases, and 11 bases separated the two germline ends. CDR3 in amino acids: CASSMNSGETQYF. CDR3 coding DNA: TGTGCCAGCAGTATGAATTCGGGAGAGACCCAGTACTTC.

The chain couples TRBV28 to TRBJ1-2; D not resolved. Per germline, CDR1 MDHEN and CDR2 SYDVKM. Trimming pared 5 bases from V and 1 base from J, leaving 14 bases between. This CDR3 is 15 amino acids long. DNA for the CDR3: TGTGCCAGCAGTACCCCAGACGGAATTAACTATGGCTACACCTTC. It specifies CASSTPDGINYGYTF.

The chain joins TRBV20-1 to TRBJ2-3, with 12 positions matching TRBD2. The CDR3 extends over 15 amino acids. The V gene end was trimmed by 3 bases and the J gene end by 7 bases; junction bases not matched to a gene: 8. Germline loops: CDR1 DFQATT, CDR2 SNEGSKA (reference sequence). CDR3 sequence (DNA): TGCAGTGCTAGTCCCACTAGCGGGAGGACGTATACGCAGTATTTT. It specifies CSASPTSGRTYTQYF.